This T cell receptor beta chain was found in a study of radiotherapy plus CTLA-4 blockade in lung cancer. This CDR3 has 13 amino acids. Trimming pared 2 bases from V and 7 bases from J, leaving 11 bases between. Germline V CDR1 and CDR2: SGHNT, YENEEA. TCRdb's table, derived via immunoSEQ multiplex PCR, lists solely in-frame clones and lacks some. Among 40,000 to 60,000 clones listed, approximately 85% were seen once. V gene TRBV11-3 combines with J gene TRBJ1-1; the D is unclear. The receptor was isolated from a human donor with non-small cell lung cancer who had stable disease on radiotherapy plus ipilimumab. Sequencing used peripheral blood, obtained from a patient treated with radiotherapy plus ipilimumab. The CDR3 spells CASSLNQYREAFF. The CDR3 DNA sequence: TGTGCCAGCAGCTTAAACCAGTACCGTGAAGCTTTCTTT.